Listed here is a single T cell receptor beta chain. The data were taken from a study of tumor-infiltrating lymphocytes in oesophageal squamous cell carcinoma. TCRdb re-called the PCR reads with MiXCR, one entry per CDR3 protein. In the table there are 15,000 to 20,000 distinct CDR3 sequences, 44% of which are singletons. CDR1 is KGHSH and CDR2 is LQKENI in the germline V gene. Trimming stripped 3 bases from V and 5 bases from J, with 23 bases between. This CDR3 region has 18 residues. Material for sequencing was blood. The genes are TRBV18 and TRBJ1-5, with D maybe TRBD1 (6 bases). The sequence was obtained from a female donor with esophageal squamous cell carcinoma. CDR3 sequence (DNA): TGTGCCAGCTCACCCTATCATTCAGGAGCAGGGGAAGATCAGCCCCAGCATTTT. It encodes CASSPYHSGAGEDQPQHF.